Listed below are T cell receptor beta chains from one sample, sequenced in a study of a mutant IDH1 vaccine in newly diagnosed glioma. TCRdb's table, derived via immunoSEQ multiplex PCR, lists solely in-frame clones and lacks some. The sample has under 45,000 clones, roughly 83% seen once. Antigen specificity for these receptors is unknown. This sample comprised PBMCs, obtained from a glioma patient whose treatment included an IDH1 peptide vaccine. The receptors come from a woman aged 18-29 years with glioma. Some clones in this sample may be carry-over from other donors' samples. CDR3s include the opening cysteine and the closing phenylalanine or tryptophan. The D gene is left open where the match is weak. Size values are once, few and many counts, or a class for expanded clones, and some rows have none.

>TRBD1|few|TRBJ1-1|TRBV30|13
TGTGCCTGGAGGAGGACAGGGGTCGCTGAAGCTTTCTTT
CAWRRTGVAEAFF
>.|.|TRBJ1-1|TRBV19|14
TGTGCCAGTAGTATATCGGGCAGGAACACTGAAGCTTTCTTT
CASSISGRNTEAFF
>.|.|TRBJ2-5|TRBV27|15
TGTGCCAGCAGTTCTGAAAACAGGGAGGAAGAGACCCAGTACTTC
CASSSENREEETQYF
>TRBD1|.|TRBJ2-1|TRBV19|15
TGTGCCAGTAGTATCGGACAGGGCTCCTACAATGAGCAGTTCTTC
CASSIGQGSYNEQFF
>TRBD2|.|TRBJ2-1|TRBV14|15
TGTGCCAGCAGCCAAGGGGGACTAGCGGGGAATGAGCAGTTCTTC
CASSQGGLAGNEQFF
>TRBD2|.|TRBJ2-5|TRBV2|19
TGTGCCAGCAGTGAGGAACCCGGACTAGCGGGAGTAGTGAGGGAGACCCAGTACTTC
CASSEEPGLAGVVRETQYF
>TRBD1|.|TRBJ2-7|TRBV4-3|15
TGCGCCAGCAGCCCCTCGGGGACAGGGGGTATTCCGCAGTACTTC
CASSPSGTGGIPQYF
>.|once|TRBJ2-7|TRBV9|14
TGTGCCAGCAGCGCTCGGGGGACAAACAACGAGCAGTACTTC
CASSARGTNNEQYF
>.|.|TRBJ1-2|TRBV9|14
TGTGCCAGCAGCGTAGATGGAGGAAACTATGGCTACACCTTC
CASSVDGGNYGYTF
>.|.|TRBJ1-4|TRBV18|19
TGTGCCAGCTCTGGAAAGGGTGTCGGCACAACTTCTACTAATGAAAAACTGTTTTTT
CASSGKGVGTTSTNEKLFF
>.|.|TRBJ2-5|TRBV19|14
TGTGCCAGTAGTGTCCAGGGTTCCGGGGGGACCCAGTACTTC
CASSVQGSGGTQYF
>TRBD1|.|TRBJ1-2|TRBV13|13
TGTGCCAGCAGCTCCGGGACAGATTATGGCTACACCTTC
CASSSGTDYGYTF
>.|.|TRBJ1-3|TRBV19|15
TGTGCCAGTAGTGTGGACGCTACACCTGGAAACACCATATATTTT
CASSVDATPGNTIYF
>.|.|TRBJ2-3|TRBV7-2|13
TGTGCCAGCAGCCCTCCGAGCACAGATACGCAGTATTTT
CASSPPSTDTQYF
>TRBD1|.|TRBJ1-2|TRBV4-2|16
TGTGCCAGCAGCCGCGGGGAAGGGGGCGCGGGCTATGGCTACACCTTC
CASSRGEGGAGYGYTF